This passage covers 30 T cell receptor beta chains from one sample sequenced in a study of T cell responses to AZD1222 COVID-19 vaccine listed by TCRdb under 2021. Library generation was performed with the immunoSEQ multiplex PCR assay. In TCRdb, the immuneACCESS table is reduced to in-frame sequences with V and J assigned. These tables do not hold every clone; where another copy was compared, an unresolved V gene accounts for under half, and the others remain unexplained. The sample includes 95,000 to 150,000 clones, with over 75% observed a single time. Around 6.2% of the sample lies in the top ten. In light of the paper, this sample's time point label describes: baseline before first vaccination. The specimen was peripheral blood, collected on day 0 of AZD1222 vaccination. The receptors were gathered from an adult in good health.

The genes are TRBV19 and TRBJ2-7; TRBD2 might be the D (6 bases). Germline loops: CDR1 LNHDA, CDR2 SQIVND (reference sequence). This CDR3 region has 15 residues. The V end lost 3 bases, the J end lost 0 bases, and 12 bases lay between the germline ends. CDR3 residues: CASSMRGLNSYEQYF. The CDR3 DNA follows: TGTGCCAGTAGTATGAGGGGACTGAACTCCTACGAGCAGTACTTC.

The CDR3 DNA follows: TGCGCCAGCAGCCAAAGGGACGGGCCGTCCTACGAGCAGTACTTC. This gives the protein CASSQRDGPSYEQYF. The rearrangement joins TRBV4-1 to TRBJ2-7; D may be TRBD1 or TRBD2 (5 bases each). This CDR3 comprises 15 residues. Looked up from germline, CDR1 is MGHRA and CDR2 is YSYEKL. The V gene lost 2 bases and the J gene lost 1 base, with 12 bases spanning the gap.

This rearrangement joins TRBV4-1 to TRBJ1-2; TRBD1 matches 8 bases. The CDR3 has 16 amino acids. CDR1 is MGHRA and CDR2 is YSYEKL in the germline V gene. Unmatched junction bases numbered 8, after V lost 0 bases and J lost 5 bases. This CDR3 is CASSQDPTGTGYGYTF. As DNA, the CDR3 is TGCGCCAGCAGCCAAGATCCAACCGGGACAGGATATGGCTACACCTTC.

The rearrangement joins TRBV27 to TRBJ2-5; TRBD2 aligns across 10 bases. The CDR3 consists of 15 residues. The V gene's germline CDR1 is MNHEY and CDR2 SMNVEV (reference sequence). V was clipped by 5 bases and J by 4 bases; unmatched bases: 7. CDR3 residues: CASSPSGGAGETQYF. The DNA for the CDR3 is TGTGCCAGCAGTCCAAGCGGGGGGGCCGGAGAGACCCAGTACTTC.

V gene TRBV28 combines with J gene TRBJ2-3; 8 nucleotides match TRBD2. CDR1 is MDHEN, CDR2 SYDVKM, per germline. Unmatched junction bases numbered 6, after V lost 10 bases and J lost 0 bases. The CDR3 consists of 14 residues. As DNA, the CDR3 is TGTGCCACCGTCCGGGGGGGGAGCACAGATACGCAGTATTTT. It is translated as CATVRGGSTDTQYF.

This clone has only one observation. This chain connects TRBV2 to TRBJ1-1, with D tentatively TRBD1 (5 bases). The V end lost 8 bases, the J end lost 3 bases, and 10 bases lay between the germline ends. CDR3 size: 12 residues. Per the germline V gene, CDR1 is SNHLY and CDR2 is FYNNEI. CDR3 residues: CASRGHYTEAFF. The CDR3 region has the DNA TGTGCCAGCCGAGGACACTACACTGAAGCTTTCTTT.

This sequence joins TRBV11-2 and TRBJ2-1; no definite D call. There are 12 residues in the CDR3. V lost 4 bases and J lost 10, with 11 bases in between. From germline, CDR1 is SGHAT and CDR2 FQNNGV. CDR3 in amino acids: CASSSARSEQFF. The CDR3 DNA is TGTGCCAGCAGCTCCGCACGAAGCGAGCAGTTCTTC.

The chain links TRBV6-2 or TRBV6-3 to TRBJ2-7, with 10 bases identical to TRBD2. The germline V gene has CDR1 MNHEY and CDR2 SVGEGT. The CDR3 contains 16 residues. V gave up 2 bases and J gave up 0 bases; unmatched junction bases: 4. As DNA, the CDR3 is TGTGCCAGCAGTTACCCGTCTAGCGGGAGCTCCTACGAGCAGTACTTC. Translation gives CASSYPSSGSSYEQYF.

J is TRBJ1-5 and V is TRBV18; 10 bases fit TRBD1. Germline V lookup: CDR1 KGHSH, CDR2 LQKENI. This CDR3 comprises 15 residues. V lost 3 bases, J lost 5 bases, and 4 bases stayed unmatched. The CDR3 here is CASSPRGTGDQPQHF. The CDR3 coding sequence is TGTGCCAGCTCACCCCGGGGGACAGGGGATCAGCCCCAGCATTTT.

The V gene is TRBV15, the J gene TRBJ1-1; tentatively, D is TRBD1 (6 bases). The CDR3 consists of 14 residues. V dropped 0 bases and J dropped 3 bases, with 8 bases sitting between them. From germline, CDR1 is LNHNV and CDR2 YYDKDF (reference sequence). DNA for the CDR3: TGTGCCACCAGCAGAGATTACAGGGACACTGAAGCTTTCTTT. Residues: CATSRDYRDTEAFF. The full variable domain, with the rest looked up from reference TRBV15 and TRBJ1-1, is DAMVIQNPRYQVTQFGKPVTLSCSQTLNHNVMYWYQQKSSQAPKLLFHYYDKDFNNEADTPDNFQSRRPNTSFCFLDIRSPGLGDTAMYLCATSRDYRDTEAFFGQGTRLTVV.

CDR3 DNA: TGCAGCGTTACAGGTCGGTCTGGACGGATGAACACTGAAGCTTTCTTT. This sequence encodes CSVTGRSGRMNTEAFF. The chain has TRBV29-1 and TRBJ1-1; tentative D call: TRBD1 (5 bases). CDR1 and CDR2 (germline): SQVTM, ANQGSEA. The CDR3 has 16 amino acids. With 5 bases removed from V and 0 bases from J, the gap between germline ends came to 19 bases.

The rearrangement uses TRBV2 and TRBJ1-5; D remains ambiguous. This CDR3 comprises 15 residues. Trimming pared 5 bases from V and 0 bases from J, leaving 11 bases between. Germline assignment: CDR1 SNHLY and CDR2 FYNNEI. In nucleotides, the CDR3 is TGTGCCAGCAGTTTGGCCAGGCCTAGCAATCAGCCCCAGCATTTT. This sequence encodes CASSLARPSNQPQHF.

The chain joins TRBV19 to TRBJ1-2; 7 bases agree with TRBD1. The CDR3 length is 18 residues. Germline CDR1 LNHDA, CDR2 SQIVND (reference sequence). J lost 4 bases, V lost 5 bases, and 19 bases had no gene match. CDR3 loop: CASSEPRQGHRSVYGYTF. The CDR3 coding sequence is TGTGCCAGTAGTGAGCCGAGACAGGGACACAGATCCGTCTATGGCTACACCTTC.

V and J are TRBV6-5 and TRBJ1-1, with 8 nucleotides matching TRBD1. CDR1 is MNHEY and CDR2 is SVGAGI in the germline V gene. The junction had 3 bases not matched to a gene; V was cut back by 6 bases and J by 0 bases. The CDR3 loop spans 14 amino acids. CDR3 coding DNA: TGTGCCAGCAGCCGACAGGGGATGAACACTGAAGCTTTCTTT. It specifies CASSRQGMNTEAFF.

V usage is TRBV5-6 and J usage is TRBJ1-2; 10 nucleotides line up with TRBD1. The CDR3 has 18 residues. V was clipped by 4 bases and J by 1 base; unmatched bases: 13. The germline CDR1 and CDR2 sequences are SGHDT and YYEEEE. CDR3: CASSPSPGTGANNYGYTF. In nucleotides, the CDR3 is TGTGCCAGCAGCCCAAGTCCCGGGACAGGGGCAAATAACTATGGCTACACCTTC.

The chain employs TRBV28 and TRBJ1-5; TRBD1 is a possible D gene (6 bases). This CDR3 contains 17 residues. V was cut by 0 bases and J by 6 bases, with 18 bases left in between. CDR1 is MDHEN, CDR2 SYDVKM, per germline. Written as DNA, the CDR3 is TGTGCCAGCAGTTTATGGGTGGGCAGGGGATTCGGTCAGCCCCAGCATTTT. Its translation is CASSLWVGRGFGQPQHF. Combining the CDR3 with reference TRBV28 and TRBJ1-5 gives the whole variable domain DVKVTQSSRYLVKRTGEKVFLECVQDMDHENMFWYRQDPGLGLRLIYFSYDVKMKEKGDIPEGYSVSREKKERFSLILESASTNQTSMYLCASSLWVGRGFGQPQHFGDGTRLSIL.

The CDR3 DNA sequence: TGTGCCAGCAGTGAACGGCAGGGGCTGGCTTTCTTT. Amino acids: CASSERQGLAFF. The chain links TRBV6-1 to TRBJ1-1, with D tentatively TRBD1 (6 bases). The CDR3 loop spans 12 amino acids. Germline CDR1 MNHNS, CDR2 SASEGT. Trimming removed 2 bases from V and 11 bases from J, with 12 bases in between.

V gene TRBV15 combines with J gene TRBJ2-5; perhaps TRBD1 as D (5 bases). The CDR3 has 14 amino acids. CDR1 LNHNV and CDR2 YYDKDF come from the germline V gene (reference sequence). V shed 0 bases and J shed 5 bases, with 10 bases lying between them. The CDR3 sequence: CATSRDRAAETQYF. CDR3 coding DNA: TGTGCCACCAGCAGAGACAGGGCGGCGGAGACCCAGTACTTC.

J is TRBJ2-2 and V is TRBV6-2 or TRBV6-3, with 8 positions matching TRBD2. The CDR3 contains 15 residues. With V trimmed by 5 bases and J by 6 bases, 8 bases remained unmatched. Germline values: CDR1 MNHEY, CDR2 SVGEGT. CDR3 nucleotides: TGTGCCAGCAGTCTGACTAGCGCCTACCCCGGGGAGCTGTTTTTT. Amino acids: CASSLTSAYPGELFF.

The chain carries TRBV12-3 or TRBV12-4 and TRBJ2-3; D is ambiguous. CDR3 length: 13 amino acids. V lost 6 bases, J lost 4 bases, and 11 bases lay in between. The CDR3 nucleotides read TGTGCCAGCAGCCGAACCCACCCAGATACGCAGTATTTT. This encodes CASSRTHPDTQYF.

V gene TRBV7-8 combines with J gene TRBJ2-4, with a weak D call TRBD2 (6 bases). This CDR3 contains 17 residues. CDR1 is SGHVS and CDR2 is FQNEAQ in the germline V gene. V was pared by 2 bases and J by 1 base, with 15 bases between. CDR3 nucleotides: TGTGCCAGCAGCTTAAGCTCAACCCGGGGGGCCAAAAACATTCAGTACTTC. It yields the protein CASSLSSTRGAKNIQYF.

The rearrangement joins TRBV9 to TRBJ2-7, with D possibly TRBD2 on 6 matching bases. Germline CDR1 reads SGDLS; CDR2 reads YYNGEE. The CDR3 totals 16 residues. V lost 0 bases and J 2 bases, leaving 15 bases between the germline ends. The CDR3 loop is CASSVGSGVGPYEQYF. The CDR3 coding sequence is TGTGCCAGCAGCGTAGGGTCGGGGGTCGGACCCTACGAGCAGTACTTC.

V gene TRBV10-3 combines with J gene TRBJ2-3; D might be TRBD2 (6 bases). Germline CDR1 ENHRY, CDR2 SYGVKD. The CDR3 contains 16 residues. V was cut by 0 bases and J by 6 bases, with 16 bases left in between. CDR3 bases: TGTGCCATCAGTGAGTCGACTAGTCTCGGTTACGATACGCAGTATTTT. This gives the protein CAISESTSLGYDTQYF.

The chain couples TRBV7-6 to TRBJ1-2; D unclear. This CDR3 is 14 amino acids long. Germline V gene sequence: CDR1 SGHVS, CDR2 FNYEAQ. V lost 1 base, J lost 10 bases, and 16 bases lay in between. The CDR3 reads CASSLGGFQATYTF. CDR3 coding DNA: TGTGCCAGCAGCTTAGGCGGTTTCCAGGCAACCTACACCTTC.

This clone appeared a few times. V is TRBV27 and J is TRBJ2-5; no clear D. This CDR3 contains 14 residues. CDR1 is MNHEY, CDR2 SMNVEV, per germline (reference sequence). The V and J ends lost 1 base and 2 bases respectively, with 8 bases between them. CDR3 DNA sequence: TGTGCCAGCAGTTTATTTGGGCAGCAAGAGACCCAGTACTTC. This codes for CASSLFGQQETQYF.

This chain uses TRBV3-1 (or the pseudogene TRBV3-2) with TRBJ2-2, with D unresolved. Trimming cost V 1 base and J 0 bases, with 9 bases left between them. The germline gives CDR1 LGHDT, CDR2 YNNKEL (reference sequence). This CDR3 contains 16 residues. The CDR3 is CASSQVAGSNTGELFF. The CDR3 DNA reads TGTGCCAGCAGCCAAGTAGCAGGATCGAACACCGGGGAGCTGTTTTTT.

This sequence joins TRBV7-2 and TRBJ1-4, with TRBD1 matching over 7 bases. Trimming took 5 bases from V and 5 from J; bases not matched to a gene: 8. The CDR3 is 15 amino acids. The germline V gene has CDR1 SGHTA and CDR2 FQGNSA. CDR3 protein: CASSRGGGVNEKLFF. The DNA of the CDR3 is TGTGCCAGCAGCCGGGGAGGGGGCGTAAATGAAAAACTGTTTTTT.

This clone was seen a few times. The chain has TRBV3-1 (or the pseudogene TRBV3-2) and TRBJ1-2, with TRBD1 identical over 7 bases. The CDR3 length is 14 residues. Germline trimming cut 4 bases from V and 4 bases from J; bases unmatched to any gene: 6. Germline values: CDR1 LGHDT, CDR2 YNNKEL (reference sequence). The CDR3: CASSPSQGTYGYTF. DNA of the CDR3: TGTGCCAGCAGCCCGTCACAGGGGACCTATGGCTACACCTTC.

The chain joins TRBV7-2 to TRBJ2-7; weak D call: TRBD1 (6 bases). The CDR3 sequence is 14 residues long. The V and J ends lost 5 bases and 0 bases respectively, with 11 bases between them. Germline assignment: CDR1 SGHTA and CDR2 FQGNSA. This CDR3 is CASSPVQGSYEQYF. The CDR3 DNA reads as TGTGCCAGCAGCCCGGTACAGGGCTCCTACGAGCAGTACTTC.

The chain carries TRBV29-1 and TRBJ1-5, with no clear D. The CDR3 consists of 13 residues. V lost 5 bases and J 3 bases, leaving 11 bases between the germline ends. The germline V gene encodes CDR1 SQVTM and CDR2 ANQGSEA. The CDR3 spells CSVSPGVNQPQHF. The CDR3 region has the DNA TGCAGCGTTTCCCCGGGTGTCAATCAGCCCCAGCATTTT.